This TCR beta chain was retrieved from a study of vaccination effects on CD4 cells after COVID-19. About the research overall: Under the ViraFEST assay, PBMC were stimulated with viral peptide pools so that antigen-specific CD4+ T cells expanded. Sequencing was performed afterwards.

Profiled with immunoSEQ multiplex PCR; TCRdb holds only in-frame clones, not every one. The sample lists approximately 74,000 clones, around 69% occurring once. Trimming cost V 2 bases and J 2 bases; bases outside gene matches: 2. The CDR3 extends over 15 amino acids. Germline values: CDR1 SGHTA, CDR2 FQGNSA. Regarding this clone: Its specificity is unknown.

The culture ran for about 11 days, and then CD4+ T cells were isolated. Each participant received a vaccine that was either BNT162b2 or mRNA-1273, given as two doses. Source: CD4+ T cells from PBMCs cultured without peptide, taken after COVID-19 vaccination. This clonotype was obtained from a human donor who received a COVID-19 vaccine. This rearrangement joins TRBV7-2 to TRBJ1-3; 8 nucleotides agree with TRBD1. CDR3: CASSLQGAPGNTIYF. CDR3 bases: TGTGCCAGCAGCTTACAGGGGGCGCCTGGAAACACCATATATTTT.